Included here is one TCR beta chain sequence, with context. This sample was included in a study of blood T cell repertoires in COVID-19. Study as a whole: Collection of acute and convalescent COVID-19 samples took place in the United States, Italy and Spain.

Authors' methods: Reference gene primer amplification gave estimated nucleated cell counts. Clones were sequenced by immunoSEQ multiplex PCR, and TCRdb holds only the in-frame ones, with some missing. That table gives V, J and clone size, and the DNA gave D and trimming. This table holds under 140,000 clones, 75% to 85% found once. Looked up from germline, CDR1 is MNHEY and CDR2 is SVGAGI. V lost 6 bases to trimming and J lost 4 bases; unmatched junction nucleotides: 9. The CDR3 is made up of 15 amino acids. This chain connects TRBV6-5 to TRBJ2-7, with 10 bases fitting TRBD1. The sequenced sample consisted of peripheral blood. This receptor was taken from an older woman with acute or convalescent COVID-19. This CDR3 is CASSNGQGVGYEQYF. The CDR3 region has the DNA TGTGCCAGCAGCAACGGACAGGGGGTAGGATACGAGCAGTACTTC.